These 14 T cell receptor beta chains came from one sample sequenced in a study of blood T cell repertoires in COVID-19. Profiled with immunoSEQ multiplex PCR; TCRdb holds only in-frame clones, not every one. The sample carries about 59,000 clones, 91% recorded once. Sequencing was carried out using peripheral blood. Receptors were obtained from a human donor in a cohort sampled during active COVID-19.

This chain joins TRBV19 and TRBJ2-1; D possibly corresponds to TRBD2 (5 bases). V shed 4 bases and J shed 8 bases, with 15 bases lying between them. CDR1 LNHDA and CDR2 SQIVND come from the germline V gene (reference sequence). This CDR3 region has 14 residues. The CDR3 spells CASSSDWERYEQFF. The CDR3 DNA follows: TGTGCCAGTAGTAGCGACTGGGAGAGGTATGAGCAGTTCTTC.

The CDR3 region is CAFIGTGFNYGYTF. DNA for the CDR3: TGTGCCTTTATTGGGACAGGGTTTAACTATGGCTACACCTTC. This sequence joins TRBV30 and TRBJ1-2; 9 positions agree with TRBD1. Germline CDR1 is GTSNPN and CDR2 is SVGIG (reference sequence). The V and J ends lost 7 bases and 1 base, in that order; junction bases with no gene match: 7. The CDR3 is made up of 14 amino acids.

This chain links TRBV6-5 with TRBJ2-1, with TRBD2 identical over 11 bases. CDR1 MNHEY and CDR2 SVGAGI come from the germline V gene. With 2 bases clipped from V and 10 bases from J, the junction kept 10 bases outside the gene matches. The CDR3 contains 16 residues. CDR3 bases: TGTGCCAGCAGTTACCGGCTAGCGGGGGGCGAGGGGGAGCAGTTCTTC. It is translated as CASSYRLAGGEGEQFF.

The chain has TRBV29-1 and TRBJ2-1; 10 positions agree with TRBD1. Looked up from germline, CDR1 is SQVTM and CDR2 is ANQGSEA. This CDR3 has 14 residues. The CDR3 loop is CSGQGDSLYNEQFF. CDR3 nucleotides: TGCAGTGGACAGGGGGACTCCCTCTACAATGAGCAGTTCTTC.

The chain couples TRBV7-2 to TRBJ1-2; 10 nucleotides agree with TRBD1. There are 16 residues in the CDR3. The V and J ends lost 5 bases and 8 bases, in that order; junction bases with no gene match: 14. The germline gives CDR1 SGHTA, CDR2 FQGNSA. The CDR3 is CASSNSGTGASFGYTF. Here the CDR3 DNA reads TGTGCCAGCAGCAACTCCGGGACAGGGGCTTCGTTCGGCTACACCTTC. Complete variable domain (other parts from reference TRBV7-2 and TRBJ1-2): GAGVSQSPSNKVTEKGKDVELRCDPISGHTALYWYRQSLGQGLEFLIYFQGNSAPDKSGLPSDRFSAERTGGSVSTLTIQRTQQEDSAVYLCASSNSGTGASFGYTFGSGTRLTVV.

V gene TRBV29-1 combines with J gene TRBJ2-3, with D unclear. Between the trimmed V and J ends, which lost 8 bases and 2 bases, there was a span of 14 bases. From germline, CDR1 is SQVTM and CDR2 ANQGSEA. The CDR3 consists of 13 residues. Here the CDR3 DNA reads TGCAGCTCCGGGTTGGCGCACACAGATACGCAGTATTTT. Translating gives CSSGLAHTDTQYF.

This clone has a handful of counts. Other DNA variants within this sample encode the same CDR3. The chain is built from TRBV4-3 and TRBJ1-2; possibly TRBD1 for D (5 bases). The CDR3 totals 15 residues. Between the trimmed V and J ends, which lost 0 bases and 6 bases, there was a span of 14 bases. Germline V gene lookup returns CDR1 LGHNA and CDR2 YSLEER. The CDR3 reads CASSQDLPGSDGYTF. The CDR3 nucleotides are TGCGCCAGCAGCCAAGATCTCCCAGGGTCAGATGGCTACACCTTC.

V gene TRBV5-6 combines with J gene TRBJ1-3; no firm D call. Per germline, CDR1 SGHDT and CDR2 YYEEEE. This CDR3 contains 17 residues. With 2 bases removed from V and 0 bases from J, the gap between germline ends came to 15 bases. DNA of the CDR3: TGTGCCAGCAGCTTAAACCGGGAAGGCGGCTCTGGAAACACCATATATTTT. It translates to CASSLNREGGSGNTIYF.

J is TRBJ1-1 and V is TRBV2, with 7 bases that match TRBD1. The CDR3 has 14 amino acids. Germline V lookup: CDR1 SNHLY, CDR2 FYNNEI. Germline trimming cut 6 bases from V and 1 base from J; bases unmatched to any gene: 5. The CDR3 here is CASRPGQRNTEAFF. The CDR3 coding sequence is TGTGCCAGCAGACCGGGACAGAGGAACACTGAAGCTTTCTTT.

The chain recombines TRBV6-5 with TRBJ1-4; 7 nucleotides align to TRBD1. The CDR3 consists of 14 residues. V shed 6 bases, J shed 10 bases, and the junction held 11 bases outside the gene matches. CDR1 and CDR2 from the germline V gene are MNHEY and SVGAGI. The DNA for the CDR3 is TGTGCCAGCAGCCACAGGGGCCCAGGCGGAAAACTGTTTTTT. Protein: CASSHRGPGGKLFF.

The chain carries TRBV30 and TRBJ1-1; D gene uncertain. CDR3 length equals 13 residues. V dropped 3 bases and J dropped 4 bases, with 12 bases sitting between them. CDR1 GTSNPN and CDR2 SVGIG come from the germline V gene (reference sequence). The CDR3 here is CAWSREVGTEAFF. The CDR3 region has the DNA TGTGCCTGGAGCCGAGAGGTGGGCACTGAAGCTTTCTTT.

This chain connects TRBV20-1 to TRBJ1-1; D remains unclear. Per germline, CDR1 DFQATT and CDR2 SNEGSKA (reference sequence). The V and J ends lost 6 bases and 4 bases respectively, with 18 bases between them. This CDR3 comprises 14 residues. CDR3 nucleotide sequence: TGCAGTGCAAGTAAGCGTCGGGTGGGCACTGAAGCTTTCTTT. Amino acid sequence: CSASKRRVGTEAFF.

This clone was counted between two and nine times. At one end, the junction sequence differs from germline, possibly due to a read error. This rearrangement joins TRBV12-3 or TRBV12-4 to TRBJ2-1; D is possibly TRBD2 (6 bases). The CDR3 covers 12 residues. For the CDR3, the DNA is TGTGCCAGCAGTTTTTATCCGGGAGAGCCGTTCTTC. It translates to CASSFYPGEPFF.

This clone was found once. The genes are TRBV28 and TRBJ2-7, with D possibly matching TRBD2 (5 bases). The V end lost 6 bases, the J end lost 1 base, and 22 bases lay between the germline ends. The CDR3 consists of 17 residues. CDR1 is MDHEN and CDR2 is SYDVKM in the germline V gene. CDR3: CASRPRRSGRVSYEQYF. The CDR3 DNA reads as TGTGCCAGCAGGCCCCGGAGAAGCGGAAGGGTATCCTACGAGCAGTACTTC. Full variable domain (missing parts from reference TRBV28 and TRBJ2-7): DVKVTQSSRYLVKRTGEKVFLECVQDMDHENMFWYRQDPGLGLRLIYFSYDVKMKEKGDIPEGYSVSREKKERFSLILESASTNQTSMYLCASRPRRSGRVSYEQYFGPGTRLTVT.